This T cell receptor beta chain appears in the sequencing data of a study of early T cells in non-severe SARS-CoV-2 infection. Study-level information: Unsorted whole blood bulk RNA was sequenced, with unpaired chains.

MiXCR, run by TCRdb on the 5' RACE reads, gives a single entry per CDR3 protein. The repertoire holds some 71,000 distinct CDR3 sequences, about an eighth seen once, with roughly 5.7% in the top ten. CDR1 DFQATT and CDR2 SNEGSKA come from the germline V gene (reference sequence). The CDR3 sequence is 13 residues long. V was clipped by 0 bases and J by 4 bases, with 9 bases between them. The source is an adult who was a healthcare worker with PCR-confirmed SARS-CoV-2 infection or an uninfected control (not recorded which). The specimen comprised whole blood, sampled at baseline. V and J are TRBV20-1 and TRBJ2-5, with D possibly TRBD2 on 6 matching bases. CDR3 protein: CSARDGGRETQYF. CDR3 bases: TGCAGTGCTAGAGATGGGGGGAGAGAGACCCAGTACTTC.